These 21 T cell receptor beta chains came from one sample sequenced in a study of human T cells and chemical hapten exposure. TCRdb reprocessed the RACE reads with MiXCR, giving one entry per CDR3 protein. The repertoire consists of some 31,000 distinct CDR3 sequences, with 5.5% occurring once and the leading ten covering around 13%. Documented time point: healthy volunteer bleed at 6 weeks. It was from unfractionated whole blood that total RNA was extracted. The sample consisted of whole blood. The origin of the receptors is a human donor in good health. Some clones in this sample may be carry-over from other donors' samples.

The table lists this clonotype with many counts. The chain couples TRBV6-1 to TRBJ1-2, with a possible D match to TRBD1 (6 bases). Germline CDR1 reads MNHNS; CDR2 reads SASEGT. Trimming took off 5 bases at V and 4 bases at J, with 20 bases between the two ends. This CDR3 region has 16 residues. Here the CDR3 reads CASSSTGLADSYGYTF. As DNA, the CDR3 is TGTGCCAGCAGTTCCACAGGGCTCGCGGATAGCTATGGCTACACCTTC.

The DNA for the CDR3 is TGCAGTGCTAGAGAAGGGAGGGGAAACACCATATATTTT. Translating gives CSAREGRGNTIYF. The chain uses TRBV20-1 and TRBJ1-3; D not resolved. The CDR3 is 13 amino acids. Trimming removed 0 bases from V and 4 bases from J, with 7 bases in between. Germline-derived CDR1 and CDR2 are DFQATT and SNEGSKA (reference sequence).

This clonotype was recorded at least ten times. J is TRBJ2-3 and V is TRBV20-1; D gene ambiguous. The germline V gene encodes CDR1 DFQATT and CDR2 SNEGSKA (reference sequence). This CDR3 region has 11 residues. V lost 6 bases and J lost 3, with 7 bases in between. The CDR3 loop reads CSAPRTDTQYF. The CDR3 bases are TGCAGTGCCCCCCGAACAGATACGCAGTATTTT.

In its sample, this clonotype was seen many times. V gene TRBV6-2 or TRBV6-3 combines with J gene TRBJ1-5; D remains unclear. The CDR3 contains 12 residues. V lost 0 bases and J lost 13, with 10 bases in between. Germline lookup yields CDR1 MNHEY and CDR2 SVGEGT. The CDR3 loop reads CASSYSRHRQHF. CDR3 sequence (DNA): TGTGCCAGCAGTTACTCGCGACATCGTCAGCATTTT.

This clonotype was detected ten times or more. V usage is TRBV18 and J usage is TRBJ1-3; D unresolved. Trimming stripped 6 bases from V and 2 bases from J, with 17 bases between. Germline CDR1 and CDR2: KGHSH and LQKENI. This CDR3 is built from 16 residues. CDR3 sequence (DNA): TGTGCCAGCTCGCCTGGACGGCCGTCCACTGGAAACACCATATATTTT. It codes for CASSPGRPSTGNTIYF.

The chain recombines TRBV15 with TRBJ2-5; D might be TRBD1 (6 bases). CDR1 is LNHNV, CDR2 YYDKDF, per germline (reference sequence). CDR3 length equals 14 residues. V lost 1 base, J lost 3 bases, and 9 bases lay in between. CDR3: CATSRVAGEETQYF. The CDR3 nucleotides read TGTGCCACCAGCAGAGTTGCAGGGGAAGAGACCCAGTACTTC.

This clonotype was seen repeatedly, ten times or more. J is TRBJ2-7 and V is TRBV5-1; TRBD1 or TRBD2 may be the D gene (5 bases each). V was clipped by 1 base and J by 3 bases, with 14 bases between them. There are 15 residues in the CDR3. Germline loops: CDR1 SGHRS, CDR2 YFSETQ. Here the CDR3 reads CASSLHPRGDYEQYF. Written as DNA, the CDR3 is TGCGCCAGCAGCTTGCACCCCCGAGGGGACTACGAGCAGTACTTC.

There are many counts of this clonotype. Here the CDR3 reads CASSPPGRDTEAFF. The CDR3 nucleotides are TGTGCCAGCAGTCCGCCGGGGCGAGACACTGAAGCTTTCTTT. The genes are TRBV6-5 and TRBJ1-1; D might be TRBD1 (5 bases). CDR1 is MNHEY and CDR2 is SVGAGI in the germline V gene. Trimming took 5 bases from V and 3 from J, leaving 13 bases between them. The CDR3 sequence is 14 residues long.

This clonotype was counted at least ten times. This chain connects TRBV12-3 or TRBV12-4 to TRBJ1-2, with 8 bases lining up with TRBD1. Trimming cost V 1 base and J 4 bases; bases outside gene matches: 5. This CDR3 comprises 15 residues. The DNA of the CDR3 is TGTGCCAGCAGTTTAGTGGCAGGGGGCGGCTATGGCTACACCTTC. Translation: CASSLVAGGGYGYTF.

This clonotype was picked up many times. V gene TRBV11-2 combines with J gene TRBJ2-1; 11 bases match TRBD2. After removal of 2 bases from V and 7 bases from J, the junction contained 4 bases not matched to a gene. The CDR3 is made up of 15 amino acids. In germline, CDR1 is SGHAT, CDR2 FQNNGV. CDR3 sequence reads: CASSLTSGSSNEQFF. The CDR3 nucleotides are TGTGCCAGCAGCTTAACTAGCGGGAGTTCGAATGAGCAGTTCTTC.

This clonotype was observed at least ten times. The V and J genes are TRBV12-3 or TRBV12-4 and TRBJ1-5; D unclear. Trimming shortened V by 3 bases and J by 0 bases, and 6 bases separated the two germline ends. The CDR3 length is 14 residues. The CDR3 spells CASSFTHSNQPQHF. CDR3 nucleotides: TGTGCCAGCAGTTTTACCCATAGCAATCAGCCCCAGCATTTT.

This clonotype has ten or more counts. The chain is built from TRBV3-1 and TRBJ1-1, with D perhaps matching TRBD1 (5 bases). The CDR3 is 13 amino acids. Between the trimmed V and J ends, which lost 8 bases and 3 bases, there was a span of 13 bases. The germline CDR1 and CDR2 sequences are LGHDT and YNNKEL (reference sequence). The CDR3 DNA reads TGTGCCAGCGCCCGAATGGGGGACACTGAAGCTTTCTTT. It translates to CASARMGDTEAFF.

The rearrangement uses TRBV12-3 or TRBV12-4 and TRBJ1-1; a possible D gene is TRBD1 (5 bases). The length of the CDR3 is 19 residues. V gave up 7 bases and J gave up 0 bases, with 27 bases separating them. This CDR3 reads CASTPVLGWGSIMNTEAFF. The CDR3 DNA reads TGTGCCAGCACCCCCGTTTTGGGTTGGGGGTCTATCATGAACACTGAAGCTTTCTTT.

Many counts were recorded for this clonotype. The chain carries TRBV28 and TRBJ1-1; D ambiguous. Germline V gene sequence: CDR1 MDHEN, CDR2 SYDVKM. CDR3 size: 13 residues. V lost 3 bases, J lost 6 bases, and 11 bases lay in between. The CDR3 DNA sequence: TGTGCCAGCAGTTTCCCTTTTTCGTCTGAAGCTTTCTTT. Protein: CASSFPFSSEAFF.

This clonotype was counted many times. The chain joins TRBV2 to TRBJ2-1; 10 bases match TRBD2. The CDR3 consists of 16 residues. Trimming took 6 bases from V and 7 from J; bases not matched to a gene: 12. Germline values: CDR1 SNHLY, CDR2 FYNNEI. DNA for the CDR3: TGTGCCAGCAGGAAATTACTAGCGGGGAGAGGGAATGAGCAGTTCTTC. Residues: CASRKLLAGRGNEQFF.

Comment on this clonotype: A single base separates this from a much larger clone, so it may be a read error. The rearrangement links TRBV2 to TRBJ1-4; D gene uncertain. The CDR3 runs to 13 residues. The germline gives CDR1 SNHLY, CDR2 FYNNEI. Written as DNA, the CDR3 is TGTGCCAGCAGTCGGCAGATTAATGAAAAACGGTTTTTT. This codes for CASSRQINEKRFF.

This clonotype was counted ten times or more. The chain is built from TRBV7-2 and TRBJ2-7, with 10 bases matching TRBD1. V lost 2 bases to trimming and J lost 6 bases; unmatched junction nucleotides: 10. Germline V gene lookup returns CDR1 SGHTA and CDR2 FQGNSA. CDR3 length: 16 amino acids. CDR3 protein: CASSLTPGTGVGEQYF. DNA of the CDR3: TGTGCCAGCAGCTTAACCCCAGGGACAGGGGTGGGCGAGCAGTACTTC.

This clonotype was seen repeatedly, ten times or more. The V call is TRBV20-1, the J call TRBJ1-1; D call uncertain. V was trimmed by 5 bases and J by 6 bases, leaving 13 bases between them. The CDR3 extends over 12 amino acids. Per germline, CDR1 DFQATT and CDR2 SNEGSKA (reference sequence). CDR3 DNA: TGCAGTGCTGCCCGGTATACCCCTGAAGCTTTCTTT. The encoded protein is CSAARYTPEAFF.

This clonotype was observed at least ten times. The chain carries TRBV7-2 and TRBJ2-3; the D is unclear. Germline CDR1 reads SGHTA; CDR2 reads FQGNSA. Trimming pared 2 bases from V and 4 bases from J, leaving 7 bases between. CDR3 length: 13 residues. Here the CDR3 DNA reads TGTGCCAGCAGCTTACGAGAGGCAGATACGCAGTATTTT. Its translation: CASSLREADTQYF.

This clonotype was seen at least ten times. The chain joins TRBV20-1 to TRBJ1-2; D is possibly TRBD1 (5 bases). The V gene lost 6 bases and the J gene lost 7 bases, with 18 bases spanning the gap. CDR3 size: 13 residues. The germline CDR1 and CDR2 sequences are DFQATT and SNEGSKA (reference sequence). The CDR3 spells CSAFSQQGFGYTF. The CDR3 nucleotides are TGCAGTGCATTCTCTCAGCAGGGATTTGGCTACACCTTC.

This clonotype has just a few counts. The CDR3 protein is CASSLAQGPGNTIYF. The CDR3 bases are TGTGCCAGCAGCTTAGCCCAGGGGCCGGGAAACACCATATATTTT. The gene calls are TRBV7-8 and TRBJ1-3; a possible D gene is TRBD1 (6 bases). Germline values: CDR1 SGHVS, CDR2 FQNEAQ. V lost 0 bases to trimming and J lost 4 bases, with 10 bases between them. The CDR3 extends over 15 amino acids. The full variable domain, completed using reference TRBV7-8 and TRBJ1-3, is GAGVSQSPRYKVAKRGQDVALRCDPISGHVSLFWYQQALGQGPEFLTYFQNEAQLDKSGLPSDRFFAERPEGSVSTLKIQRTQQEDSAVYLCASSLAQGPGNTIYFGEGSWLTVV.